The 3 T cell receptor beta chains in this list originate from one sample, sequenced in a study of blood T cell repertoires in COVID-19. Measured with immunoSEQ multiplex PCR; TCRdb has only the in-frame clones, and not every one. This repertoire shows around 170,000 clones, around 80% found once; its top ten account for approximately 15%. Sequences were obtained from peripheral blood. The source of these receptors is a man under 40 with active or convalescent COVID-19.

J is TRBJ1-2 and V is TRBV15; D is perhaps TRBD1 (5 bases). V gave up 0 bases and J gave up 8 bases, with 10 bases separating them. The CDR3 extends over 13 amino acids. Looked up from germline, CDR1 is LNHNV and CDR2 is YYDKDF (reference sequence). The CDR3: CATSRDRADGYTF. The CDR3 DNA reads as TGTGCCACCAGCAGAGACAGGGCTGACGGCTACACCTTC.

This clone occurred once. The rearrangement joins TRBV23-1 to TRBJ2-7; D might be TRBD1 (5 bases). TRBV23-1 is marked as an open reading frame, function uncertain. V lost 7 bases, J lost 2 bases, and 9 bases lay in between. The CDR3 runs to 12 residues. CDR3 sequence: CASKQETYEQYF. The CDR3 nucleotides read TGCGCCAGCAAACAGGAAACCTACGAGCAGTACTTC.

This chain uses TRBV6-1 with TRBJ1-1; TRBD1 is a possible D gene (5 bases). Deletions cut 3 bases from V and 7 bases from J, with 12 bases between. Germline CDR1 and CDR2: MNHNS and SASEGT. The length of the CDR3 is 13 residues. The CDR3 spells CASSEAGSIEAFF. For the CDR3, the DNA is TGTGCCAGCAGTGAGGCAGGGTCAATTGAAGCTTTCTTT.